This is a list of T cell receptor beta chains from one sample in a study of shared clonotypes between healthy human individuals. The protocol was immunoSEQ multiplex PCR, while the TCRdb copy is restricted to in-frame clones and leaves out a portion. The sample records roughly 1,600,000 clones, 98% to 99% being singletons. Sequenced: naive CD4+ T cells sorted from blood. These receptors were collected from a young man in good health. Both conserved end residues are part of each CDR3. The order of the fields is CDR3 DNA, CDR3 protein, J gene, V gene, D gene, clone size. A D gene is named only where the DNA matches it firmly. Size tells how often a clone was seen (once, few, many) or the class of an expanded clone, and some rows leave it out.

DNA: TGTGCCAGCAGCCGCGACAGGGATTCCTACAATGAGCAGTTCTTC
CDR3: CASSRDRDSYNEQFF
J: TRBJ2-1
V: TRBV6-5
D: TRBD1
size: .

DNA: TGCAGTGCTTACAGGGATGGCTACACCTTC
CDR3: CSAYRDGYTF
J: TRBJ1-2
V: TRBV20-1
D: .
size: .

DNA: TGTGCCAGCAGCTTGGTAGGTCGCCTCCAGACCAATGAGCAGTTCTTC
CDR3: CASSLVGRLQTNEQFF
J: TRBJ2-1
V: TRBV5-4
D: .
size: .

DNA: TGTGCCAGCAGCTTAAGGGCGGAAATCTATGGCTACACCTTC
CDR3: CASSLRAEIYGYTF
J: TRBJ1-2
V: TRBV7-3
D: .
size: .

DNA: TGTGCCAGCAGCGTAGCGGGACAGGGGGTCTACGAGCAGTACTTC
CDR3: CASSVAGQGVYEQYF
J: TRBJ2-7
V: TRBV9
D: TRBD1
size: .

DNA: TGTGCCAGTAGTATCGAGCCTACCCCGAGTGCTGAGCAGTTCTTC
CDR3: CASSIEPTPSAEQFF
J: TRBJ2-1
V: TRBV19
D: .
size: .

DNA: TGTGCCAGCAGTTACCTCGGGAGGGCCCCCACCGGGGAGCTGTTTTTT
CDR3: CASSYLGRAPTGELFF
J: TRBJ2-2
V: TRBV6-6
D: TRBD2
size: .

DNA: TGCAGCGCGAATAGCGGGAGGAACACCGGGGAGCTGTTTTTT
CDR3: CSANSGRNTGELFF
J: TRBJ2-2
V: TRBV29-1
D: TRBD2
size: .

DNA: TGTGCCAGCAGGACCGGACTAGCGGAGCCTATGTGGACCCAGTACTTC
CDR3: CASRTGLAEPMWTQYF
J: TRBJ2-5
V: TRBV2
D: TRBD2
size: .

DNA: TGTGCCATCAGTGTGGCCGAAGGAAACACCGGGGAGCTGTTTTTT
CDR3: CAISVAEGNTGELFF
J: TRBJ2-2
V: TRBV10-3
D: .
size: .

DNA: TGTGCCAGCAGCGTAGAGGCAGGGCGCCAAGAGACCCAGTACTTC
CDR3: CASSVEAGRQETQYF
J: TRBJ2-5
V: TRBV9
D: .
size: .

DNA: TGCAGTGCTAGATCCCCGGGTTCCTACACCTTC
CDR3: CSARSPGSYTF
J: TRBJ1-2
V: TRBV20-1
D: .
size: .

DNA: TGTGCCAGCAGTGAAGCTGGAGGGCAAAATCAGCCCCAGCATTTT
CDR3: CASSEAGGQNQPQHF
J: TRBJ1-5
V: TRBV6-1
D: .
size: .

DNA: TGTGCCAGCAGCCTGGCTGGGAGGAGCTCCTACAATGAGCAGTTCTTC
CDR3: CASSLAGRSSYNEQFF
J: TRBJ2-1
V: TRBV7-3
D: .
size: once

DNA: TGTGCCAGCTCACCGAAGGAGACCAGCCTCTCTGGAAACACCATATATTTT
CDR3: CASSPKETSLSGNTIYF
J: TRBJ1-3
V: TRBV18
D: .
size: .

DNA: TGTGCCAGCAGTTTTCATACGAGCGGGAGCTCCTACGAGCAGTACTTC
CDR3: CASSFHTSGSSYEQYF
J: TRBJ2-7
V: TRBV28
D: TRBD2
size: .

DNA: TGTGCCAGCAGCTTAGTTGGATCGAGGGGCACTGAAGCTTTCTTT
CDR3: CASSLVGSRGTEAFF
J: TRBJ1-1
V: TRBV7-6
D: .
size: .

DNA: TGTGCCGGACAGGGTGATACGCAGTATTTT
CDR3: CAGQGDTQYF
J: TRBJ2-3
V: TRBV9
D: TRBD1
size: once

DNA: TGCAGCGTCGTCAGGGGTGGCACTGAAGCTTTCTTT
CDR3: CSVVRGGTEAFF
J: TRBJ1-1
V: TRBV29-1
D: .
size: .

DNA: TGTGCCAGCAGCGTACGAGCGACAGGGGGACCAGATACGCAGTATTTT
CDR3: CASSVRATGGPDTQYF
J: TRBJ2-3
V: TRBV9
D: TRBD1
size: .

DNA: TGCGCCAGCAGTAGCCGGCCCTCTGGGGCCAACGTCCTGACTTTC
CDR3: CASSSRPSGANVLTF
J: TRBJ2-6
V: TRBV5-1
D: .
size: .

DNA: TGTGCCAGCAGGGACTCCCCGGGAAGCAATCAGCCCCAGCATTTT
CDR3: CASRDSPGSNQPQHF
J: TRBJ1-5
V: TRBV2
D: .
size: .

DNA: TGCAGTGCTAAGCACTACAATGAGCAGTTCTTC
CDR3: CSAKHYNEQFF
J: TRBJ2-1
V: TRBV20-1
D: .
size: .

DNA: TGTGCCAGCAGCTTTTTGAAGGATCTAGCGGGAGGGCCGGATGAGCAGTTCTTC
CDR3: CASSFLKDLAGGPDEQFF
J: TRBJ2-1
V: TRBV5-5
D: TRBD2
size: once

DNA: TGTGCCACCAGCAGAGATACCCAGTCGACAGTTATCTACGAGCAGTACTTC
CDR3: CATSRDTQSTVIYEQYF
J: TRBJ2-7
V: TRBV15
D: .
size: .

DNA: TGTGCCAGTAGTTTGCGTGAGGCCGGCGTCAATGAGCAGTTCTTC
CDR3: CASSLREAGVNEQFF
J: TRBJ2-1
V: TRBV19
D: .
size: .

DNA: TGCGCCAGCCAGCTAACAGGGGGCTACAATGAGCAGTTCTTC
CDR3: CASQLTGGYNEQFF
J: TRBJ2-1
V: TRBV5-1
D: TRBD1
size: .

DNA: TGCGCCAGCAGTGGACTAGCGGGAACCTCCTCCTACAATGAGCAGTTCTTC
CDR3: CASSGLAGTSSYNEQFF
J: TRBJ2-1
V: TRBV5-1
D: TRBD2
size: .

DNA: TGTGCCAGCAGCCGCGAACAGGGGTCCTCCTACGAGCAGTACTTC
CDR3: CASSREQGSSYEQYF
J: TRBJ2-7
V: TRBV7-9
D: TRBD1
size: .

DNA: TGCGCCAGCAGCTTTGAGGGCACCTACGAGCAGTACTTC
CDR3: CASSFEGTYEQYF
J: TRBJ2-7
V: TRBV5-1
D: .
size: once

DNA: TGTGCCAGCAACGGGGTTCCTGAGCAGTTCTTC
CDR3: CASNGVPEQFF
J: TRBJ2-1
V: TRBV2
D: .
size: once